Sequencing of this T cell receptor (beta chain) was carried out in a study of cytomegalovirus exposure and HLA in healthy donors. The study's findings and limits: According to a later analysis, most TCR beta chains associated with CMV appeared HLA-restricted. Being productive about 87% or about 30% of the time was typical of most TCR beta V segments in an earlier analysis.

As concerns this clone: Its antigen is as yet unknown.

The PCR ran on 60 Vbeta and 13 Jbeta primers. TCRdb's copy holds only in-frame clones and misses some; the assay was immunoSEQ multiplex PCR. The sample consists of 150,000 or so clones, about 74% of them appearing once. Losses at the gene ends were 7 bases for V and 4 bases for J; bases not matched to a gene: 1. CDR1 and CDR2 (germline): WSHSY, SAAADI. The length of the CDR3 is 12 residues. The source of this sequence is a man aged 40-50 years in good health and CMV-seropositive. What was sequenced was PBMCs. V and J are TRBV10-2 and TRBJ2-7, with 10 nucleotides matching TRBD1. The CDR3 loop reads CASMGQGYEQYF. The DNA for the CDR3 is TGCGCCAGCATGGGACAGGGGTACGAGCAGTACTTC.